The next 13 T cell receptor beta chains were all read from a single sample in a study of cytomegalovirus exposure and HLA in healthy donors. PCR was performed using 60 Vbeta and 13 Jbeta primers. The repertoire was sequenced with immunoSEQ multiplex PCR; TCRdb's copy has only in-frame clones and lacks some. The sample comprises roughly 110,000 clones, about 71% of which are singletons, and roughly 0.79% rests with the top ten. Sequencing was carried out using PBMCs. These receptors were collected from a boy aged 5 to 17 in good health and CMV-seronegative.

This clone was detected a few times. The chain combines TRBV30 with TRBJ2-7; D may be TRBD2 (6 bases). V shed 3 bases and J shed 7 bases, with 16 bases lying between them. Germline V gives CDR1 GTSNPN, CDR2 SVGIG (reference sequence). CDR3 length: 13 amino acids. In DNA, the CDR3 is TGTGCCTGGAGGCTTTGGGGGAGGAGGGAGCAGTACTTC. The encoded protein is CAWRLWGRREQYF. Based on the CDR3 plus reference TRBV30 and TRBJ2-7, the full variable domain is SQTIHQWPATLVQPVGSPLSLECTVEGTSNPNLYWYRQAAGRGLQLLFYSVGIGQISSEVPQNLSASRPQDRQFILSSKKLLLSDSGFYLCAWRLWGRREQYFGPGTRLTVT.

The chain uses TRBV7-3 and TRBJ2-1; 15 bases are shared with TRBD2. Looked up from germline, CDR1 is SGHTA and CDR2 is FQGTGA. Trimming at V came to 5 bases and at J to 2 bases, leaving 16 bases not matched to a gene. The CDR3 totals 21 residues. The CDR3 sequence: CASSVFPPGLAGGRAYNEQFF. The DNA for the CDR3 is TGTGCCAGCAGCGTCTTTCCACCGGGACTAGCGGGAGGTCGAGCCTACAATGAGCAGTTCTTC.

CDR3 region: CASSPDRVNYEQYF. The CDR3 nucleotides are TGCGCCAGCAGCCCGGACAGGGTCAACTACGAGCAGTACTTC. V gene TRBV5-1 combines with J gene TRBJ2-7; the match to TRBD1 covers 8 bases. Germline CDR1 is SGHRS and CDR2 is YFSETQ. J was trimmed by 3 bases and V by 4 bases; bases with no gene match: 6. This CDR3 is 14 amino acids long.

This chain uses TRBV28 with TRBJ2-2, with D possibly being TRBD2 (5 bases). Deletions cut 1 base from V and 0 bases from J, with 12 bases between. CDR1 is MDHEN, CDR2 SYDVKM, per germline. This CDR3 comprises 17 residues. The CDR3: CASSLFYRGSNTGELFF. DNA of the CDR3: TGTGCCAGCAGTTTATTTTATCGGGGTTCGAACACCGGGGAGCTGTTTTTT.

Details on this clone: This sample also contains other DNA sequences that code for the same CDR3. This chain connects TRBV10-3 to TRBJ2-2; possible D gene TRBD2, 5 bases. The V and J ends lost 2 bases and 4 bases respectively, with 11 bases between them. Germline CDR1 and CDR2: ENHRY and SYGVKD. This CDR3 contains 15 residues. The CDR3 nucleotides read TGTGCCATCAGTGAGCGGGGTGCCCCCACCGGGGAGCTGTTTTTT. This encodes CAISERGAPTGELFF.

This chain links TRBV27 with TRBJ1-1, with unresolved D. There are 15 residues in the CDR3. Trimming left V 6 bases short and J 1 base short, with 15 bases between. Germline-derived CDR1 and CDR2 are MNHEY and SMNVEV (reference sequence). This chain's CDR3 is CASSPRGGGNTEAFF. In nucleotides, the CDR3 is TGTGCCAGCAGCCCACGGGGAGGAGGGAACACTGAAGCTTTCTTT.

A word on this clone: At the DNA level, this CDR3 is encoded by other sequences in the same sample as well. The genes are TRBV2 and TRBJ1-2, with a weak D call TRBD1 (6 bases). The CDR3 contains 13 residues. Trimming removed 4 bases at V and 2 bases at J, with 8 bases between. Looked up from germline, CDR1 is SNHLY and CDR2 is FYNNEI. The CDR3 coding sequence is TGTGCCAGCAGTGGGACAGCCAACTATGGCTACACCTTC. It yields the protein CASSGTANYGYTF.

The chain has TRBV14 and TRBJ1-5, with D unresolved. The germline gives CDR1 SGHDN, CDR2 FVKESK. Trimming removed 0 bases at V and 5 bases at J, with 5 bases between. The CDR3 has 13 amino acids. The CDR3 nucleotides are TGTGCCAGCAGCCAAGATCTTTATCAGCCCCAGCATTTT. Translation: CASSQDLYQPQHF.

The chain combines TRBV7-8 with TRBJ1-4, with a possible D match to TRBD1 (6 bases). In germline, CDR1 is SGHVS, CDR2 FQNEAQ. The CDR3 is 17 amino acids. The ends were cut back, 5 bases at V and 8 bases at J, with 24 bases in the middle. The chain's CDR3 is CASSTTGTPYGSEKLFF. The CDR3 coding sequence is TGTGCCAGCAGCACGACCGGGACACCATACGGAAGCGAAAAACTGTTTTTT.

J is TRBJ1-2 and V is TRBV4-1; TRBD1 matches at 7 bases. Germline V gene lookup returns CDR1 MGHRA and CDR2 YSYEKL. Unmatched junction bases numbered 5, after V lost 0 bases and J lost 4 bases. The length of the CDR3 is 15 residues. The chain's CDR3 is CASSQEATGTYGYTF. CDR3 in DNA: TGCGCCAGCAGCCAAGAGGCGACAGGGACCTATGGCTACACCTTC.

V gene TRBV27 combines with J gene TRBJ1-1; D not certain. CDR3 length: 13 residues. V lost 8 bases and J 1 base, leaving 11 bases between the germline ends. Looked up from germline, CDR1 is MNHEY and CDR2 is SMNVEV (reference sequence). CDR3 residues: CASRVTQNTEAFF. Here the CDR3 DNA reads TGTGCCAGCCGGGTGACCCAGAACACTGAAGCTTTCTTT.

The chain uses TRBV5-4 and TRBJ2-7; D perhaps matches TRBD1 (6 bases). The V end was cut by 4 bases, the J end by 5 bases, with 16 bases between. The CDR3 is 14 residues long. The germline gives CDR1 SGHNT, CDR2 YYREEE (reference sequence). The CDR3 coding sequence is TGTGCCAGCAGCCCGATACAGGGTACCCACGAGCAGTACTTC. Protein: CASSPIQGTHEQYF.

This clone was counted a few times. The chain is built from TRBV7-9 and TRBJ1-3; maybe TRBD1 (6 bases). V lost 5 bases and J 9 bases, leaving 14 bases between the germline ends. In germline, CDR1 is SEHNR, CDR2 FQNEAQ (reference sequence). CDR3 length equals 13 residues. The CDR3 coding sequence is TGTGCCAGCAGCATAAGGACAGCCAGCACCATATATTTT. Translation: CASSIRTASTIYF.